The 20 T cell receptor beta chains below come from one sample, sequenced in a study of blood T cells in healthy people across ages (dated by TCRdb to the mid-2010s). The receptor library was made with 5' RACE. This sample was sequenced with an Illumina HiSeq 2500. The second PCR ran for roughly 7 to 11 cycles and used a J-beta primer mix along with a sample-barcoded 5' primer. The public sequencing data were trimmed at Q25 with fastp and processed into clonotypes with MiXCR by TCRdb, which kept only in-frame beta chains. Merged by CDR3 protein, the rows form single entries marked with the most common genes and DNA. Here the sample has hundreds of thousands of distinct CDR3 sequences; under 25% occur a single time. Roughly 3.6% of the sample belongs to the ten largest clones. Sequencing used blood. All receptors derive from a man aged 70 or older in good health.

The V gene is TRBV20-1, the J gene TRBJ2-3, with D unclear. In germline, CDR1 is DFQATT, CDR2 SNEGSKA (reference sequence). This CDR3 is built from 16 residues. Trimming stripped 6 bases from V and 7 bases from J, with 26 bases between. The CDR3 DNA reads TGCAGTGCCCAGCCCTCCCGCGGACGGATCCACCATACGCAGTATTTT. It codes for CSAQPSRGRIHHTQYF.

The chain uses TRBV5-1 and TRBJ2-2; the D gene is possibly TRBD1 (6 bases). The CDR3 is 12 amino acids. CDR1 is SGHRS and CDR2 is YFSETQ in the germline V gene. V lost 9 bases and J lost 3, with 9 bases in between. CDR3 in amino acids: CANSGDTGELFF. CDR3 nucleotides: TGCGCCAATTCAGGGGACACCGGGGAGCTGTTTTTT.

The genes are TRBV28 and TRBJ2-2, with 9 bases lining up with TRBD2. CDR3 length equals 15 residues. Losses at the gene ends were 7 bases for V and 5 bases for J; bases not matched to a gene: 8. The germline V gene has CDR1 MDHEN and CDR2 SYDVKM. In DNA form, the CDR3 reads TGTGCCAGCACCTATAGCGGGAGAGGTACCGGGGAGCTGTTTTTT. Encoded protein: CASTYSGRGTGELFF.

This clonotype was observed many times. The CDR3 loop reads CASSLWTGRTANVLTF. Here the CDR3 DNA reads TGTGCCAGCAGCCTCTGGACAGGACGAACGGCCAACGTCCTGACTTTC. The rearrangement uses TRBV7-9 and TRBJ2-6; TRBD1 matches at 7 bases. The CDR3 length is 16 residues. Trimming removed 5 bases from V and 6 bases from J; junction bases left unmatched: 10. The germline V gene has CDR1 SEHNR and CDR2 FQNEAQ (reference sequence).

This clonotype was seen more than once but under ten times. The rearrangement joins TRBV27 to TRBJ1-4, with D possibly matching TRBD1 (5 bases). The germline V and J ends were trimmed by 7 bases and 4 bases, with 16 bases remaining between them. There are 15 residues in the CDR3. Germline lookup yields CDR1 MNHEY and CDR2 SMNVEV (reference sequence). The CDR3 coding sequence is TGTGCCAGCAACCCCGCGGGGGGACTTAATGAAAAACTGTTTTTT. Its protein product is CASNPAGGLNEKLFF. Looking up the rest from reference TRBV27 and TRBJ1-4 gives the full variable domain: EAQVTQNPRYLITVTGKKLTVTCSQNMNHEYMSWYRQDPGLGLRQIYYSMNVEVTDKGDVPEGYKVSRKEKRNFPLILESPSPNQTSLYFCASNPAGGLNEKLFFGSGTQLSVL.

This clonotype was observed a few times. The V gene is TRBV25-1, the J gene TRBJ2-5; no reliable D call. The J call may not be correct, given that the DNA end is closer to TRBJ2-1. The CDR3 length is 14 residues. Per the germline V gene, CDR1 is MGHDK and CDR2 is SYGVNS. This CDR3 is CASSLSASVDEQFF. The DNA of the CDR3 is TGTGCCAGCAGTCTCAGCGCATCTGTGGATGAGCAGTTCTTC.

This clonotype turned up a few times. This chain uses TRBV5-1 with TRBJ2-7; 8 bases are a match to TRBD2. The CDR3 consists of 14 residues. Germline lookup yields CDR1 SGHRS and CDR2 YFSETQ. After removal of 0 bases from V and 6 bases from J, the junction contained 5 bases not matched to a gene. The CDR3 loop reads CASSLEGLVVEQYF. The CDR3 DNA reads as TGCGCCAGCAGCTTGGAGGGACTAGTGGTCGAGCAGTACTTC.

The chain is built from TRBV20-1 and TRBJ2-1, with TRBD2 identical over 13 bases. This CDR3 has 18 residues. J gave up 4 bases and V 1 base, and 10 bases lay outside the gene matches. Per the germline V gene, CDR1 is DFQATT and CDR2 is SNEGSKA (reference sequence). The CDR3 sequence: CSARGVTSGRKRYNEQFF. The DNA of the CDR3 is TGCAGTGCTAGAGGTGTGACTAGCGGGAGGAAGCGGTACAATGAGCAGTTCTTC.

The chain carries TRBV20-1 and TRBJ2-1; 7 nucleotides match TRBD2. The V and J ends lost 7 bases and 0 bases, in that order; junction bases with no gene match: 6. The CDR3 spans 14 residues. The germline V gene encodes CDR1 DFQATT and CDR2 SNEGSKA (reference sequence). As DNA, the CDR3 is TGCAGTGTTAAGCGGGGCAGCTCCTACAATGAGCAGTTCTTC. Its translation is CSVKRGSSYNEQFF.

The chain has TRBV20-1 and TRBJ2-5, with TRBD2 matching over 9 bases. Matching the DNA end better, TRBJ2-1 makes the J call doubtful. The germline V gene has CDR1 DFQATT and CDR2 SNEGSKA (reference sequence). The CDR3 covers 15 residues. The CDR3, as DNA: TGCAGTGCTCACGGGCGGGGGGGATTTAACAATGAGCAGTTCTTC. This encodes CSAHGRGGFNNEQFF.

The V gene is TRBV25-1, the J gene TRBJ2-7; D may be TRBD2 (6 bases). The germline gives CDR1 MGHDK, CDR2 SYGVNS. The ends were cut back, 1 base at V and 4 bases at J, with 14 bases in the middle. This CDR3 spans 15 amino acids. The CDR3 DNA reads as TGTGCCAGCAGTGAATTAAGCGGGTTTGAGTACGAGCAGTACTTC. This translates into CASSELSGFEYEQYF.

This clonotype was picked up a small number of times. V is TRBV5-5 and J is TRBJ2-1; D might be TRBD1 or TRBD2, each matching 5 bases. V lost 1 base and J 6 bases, leaving 8 bases between the germline ends. Germline V CDR1 and CDR2: SGHKS, YYEKEE (reference sequence). The CDR3 has 13 amino acids. The DNA of the CDR3 is TGTGCCAGCAGCTTGCGGGACCTCAATGAGCAGTTCTTC. It translates to CASSLRDLNEQFF.

This rearrangement joins TRBV20-1 to TRBJ1-4; no clear D gene. Between the trimmed V and J ends, which lost 2 bases and 7 bases, there was a span of 11 bases. This CDR3 has 13 amino acids. Germline V gene data show CDR1 as DFQATT and CDR2 as SNEGSKA (reference sequence). CDR3 sequence (DNA): TGCAGTGCTAGATATGAAGGAAGTGAAAAACTGTTTTTT. Protein: CSARYEGSEKLFF.

V gene TRBV27 combines with J gene TRBJ2-7; D possibly corresponds to TRBD1 (6 bases). This CDR3 region has 14 residues. The V gene's germline CDR1 is MNHEY and CDR2 SMNVEV (reference sequence). V lost 3 bases and J 3 bases, leaving 12 bases between the germline ends. CDR3: CASSLSGALYEQYF. DNA for the CDR3: TGTGCCAGCAGTTTGTCAGGGGCTCTCTACGAGCAGTACTTC.

This clonotype has a handful of counts. V and J are TRBV5-1 and TRBJ1-3, with D hard to call. The CDR3 covers 14 residues. Germline V gives CDR1 SGHRS, CDR2 YFSETQ. Trimming pared 6 bases from V and 1 base from J, leaving 11 bases between. The CDR3 reads CASTSPGSGNTIYF. In DNA, the CDR3 is TGCGCCAGCACCTCACCGGGATCTGGAAACACCATATATTTT.

As concerns this clonotype: Relative to the germline gene, one junction end is altered; a read error may explain this. The chain is built from TRBV12-3 or TRBV12-4 and TRBJ2-1; 9 bases agree with TRBD2. The CDR3 loop spans 15 amino acids. This CDR3 is CASRLAGARYNEQFF. CDR3 DNA sequence: TGTGCCAGCAGGTTAGCGGGAGCGCGGTACAATGAGCAGTTCTTC.

The J gene is TRBJ2-5, the V gene TRBV10-3, with D unclear. With the DNA end fitting TRBJ2-1 better, the J assignment may be wrong. CDR1 is ENHRY, CDR2 SYGVKD, per germline. There are 12 residues in the CDR3. The CDR3 spells CAISELWDEQFF. CDR3 coding DNA: TGTGCCATCAGTGAGCTATGGGATGAGCAGTTCTTC.

The CDR3 reads CASSWGQGRAYEQYF. CDR3 DNA: TGCGCCAGCAGCTGGGGACAGGGAAGGGCTTACGAGCAGTACTTC. The genes are TRBV5-1 and TRBJ2-7; 9 nucleotides match TRBD1. The J segment lost 4 bases and the V segment lost 3 bases, leaving 8 bases of the junction unmatched. Germline V gene lookup returns CDR1 SGHRS and CDR2 YFSETQ. CDR3 length: 15 amino acids.

This clonotype was seen a few times. The gene calls are TRBV20-1 and TRBJ2-7; 12 bases match TRBD2. V dropped 1 base and J dropped 5; count of bases not matched to a gene: 6. There are 15 residues in the CDR3. CDR1 DFQATT and CDR2 SNEGSKA come from the germline V gene (reference sequence). The CDR3 coding sequence is TGCAGTGCTAGAGTCCTGGCTAGCGGGAGGGACGAGCAGTACTTC. The encoded protein is CSARVLASGRDEQYF.

This clonotype was recorded a few times. V usage is TRBV7-2 and J usage is TRBJ2-5; 11 nucleotides match TRBD2. The end of the DNA fits TRBJ2-1 better, so the J call may be wrong. Germline CDR1 and CDR2: SGHTA and FQGNSA. This CDR3 contains 14 residues. The CDR3 is CASSLGLAENEQFF. The CDR3 DNA is TGTGCCAGCAGCCTGGGACTAGCGGAGAATGAGCAGTTCTTC.